The 23 T cell receptor beta chains given below trace back to one sample, sequenced in a study of blood T cell repertoires in COVID-19. Data came from immunoSEQ multiplex PCR; TCRdb stores just in-frame clones and leaves some out. The sample lists about 330,000 clones, 85% seen once, with around 6.9% in the top ten. The sample taken for sequencing was peripheral blood. The receptors shown here come from a human donor in a cohort sampled during active COVID-19.

This chain connects TRBV15 to TRBJ1-3; no firm D call. This CDR3 region has 16 residues. Germline CDR1 reads LNHNV; CDR2 reads YYDKDF (reference sequence). V was trimmed by 4 bases and J by 5 bases, leaving 18 bases between them. The CDR3 bases are TGTGCCACCAGCAATTGGACTCCTGGAACGAGAAACACCATATATTTT. As protein: CATSNWTPGTRNTIYF.

The chain is built from TRBV7-6 and TRBJ1-4; 8 bases line up with TRBD1. Germline V gives CDR1 SGHVS, CDR2 FNYEAQ. V lost 5 bases, J lost 5 bases, and 4 bases stayed unmatched. The CDR3 consists of 14 residues. CDR3 region: CASSQQGGNEKLFF. CDR3 nucleotides: TGTGCCAGCAGCCAACAGGGGGGGAATGAAAAACTGTTTTTT.

The rearrangement joins TRBV4-1 to TRBJ1-4; TRBD1 is a possible D gene (5 bases). The germline CDR1 and CDR2 sequences are MGHRA and YSYEKL. The CDR3 has 15 amino acids. Trimming took 4 bases from V and 2 from J, leaving 11 bases between them. CDR3 in amino acids: CASSLQGFTNEKLFF. CDR3 nucleotides: TGCGCCAGCAGCCTGCAGGGTTTTACTAATGAAAAACTGTTTTTT.

CDR3 protein: CASAPYGESYEQYF. The CDR3 DNA is TGTGCTAGTGCCCCTTACGGGGAGAGCTACGAGCAGTACTTC. This rearrangement joins TRBV12-5 to TRBJ2-7; TRBD2 might be the D (5 bases). The V end lost 7 bases, the J end lost 3 bases, and 16 bases lay between the germline ends. Germline CDR1 reads LGHNT; CDR2 reads FRNRAP. This CDR3 is 14 amino acids long.

V gene TRBV5-1 combines with J gene TRBJ1-4; 7 bases align to TRBD1. Looked up from germline, CDR1 is SGHRS and CDR2 is YFSETQ. Trimming removed 1 base from V and 4 bases from J; junction bases left unmatched: 10. This CDR3 has 17 residues. This chain's CDR3 is CASSLRRQGLGNEKLFF. The CDR3 coding sequence is TGCGCCAGCAGCTTGAGACGACAGGGTCTCGGTAATGAAAAACTGTTTTTT.

The chain recombines TRBV5-8 with TRBJ1-5; possibly TRBD1 for D (5 bases). This CDR3 spans 13 amino acids. The germline V and J ends were trimmed by 3 bases and 6 bases, with 10 bases remaining between them. Looked up from germline, CDR1 is SGHTS and CDR2 is YDEGEE. CDR3 protein: CASSSTVSQPQHF. CDR3 nucleotide sequence: TGTGCCAGCAGCTCGACAGTTAGTCAGCCCCAGCATTTT.

The rearrangement joins TRBV11-2 to TRBJ2-7; 13 bases align to TRBD2. The trim removed 7 bases at V and 4 bases at J, leaving 4 bases unmatched. The CDR3 sequence is 14 residues long. Germline V gene sequence: CDR1 SGHAT, CDR2 FQNNGV. Written as DNA, the CDR3 is TGTGCCAGCACCCGGACTAGCGGGGGTTACGAGCAGTACTTC. Protein: CASTRTSGGYEQYF.

The V and J genes are TRBV25-1 and TRBJ1-6; no reliable D call. The germline V and J ends were trimmed by 3 bases and 9 bases, with 9 bases remaining between them. CDR3 length: 13 residues. CDR1 is MGHDK, CDR2 SYGVNS, per germline. CDR3 in DNA: TGTGCCAGCAGTGACGGACTTGTTTCACCCCTCCACTTT. It translates to CASSDGLVSPLHF. The full variable domain, completed using reference TRBV25-1 and TRBJ1-6, is EADIYQTPRYLVIGTGKKITLECSQTMGHDKMYWYQQDPGMELHLIHYSYGVNSTEKGDLSSESTVSRIRTEHFPLTLESARPSHTSQYLCASSDGLVSPLHFGNGTRLTVT.

The chain employs TRBV5-8 and TRBJ1-3; 7 positions match TRBD1. This CDR3 region has 15 residues. Germline CDR1 and CDR2: SGHTS and YDEGEE. The ends lost 4 bases at V and 0 bases at J; junction bases unmatched: 4. The CDR3 spells CASSAGQSSGNTIYF. DNA of the CDR3: TGTGCCAGCAGCGCGGGACAGAGCTCTGGAAACACCATATATTTT.

The chain recombines TRBV30 with TRBJ1-2; 10 bases are shared with TRBD1. The germline CDR1 and CDR2 sequences are GTSNPN and SVGIG (reference sequence). This CDR3 comprises 10 residues. The junction had 1 base not matched to a gene; V was cut back by 3 bases and J by 12 bases. CDR3 in amino acids: CAWRGQGDTF. The CDR3 DNA reads TGTGCCTGGAGAGGACAGGGGGACACCTTC.

This chain joins TRBV20-1 and TRBJ2-5; D perhaps matches TRBD2 (5 bases). V shed 3 bases and J shed 4 bases, with 30 bases lying between them. Germline CDR1 reads DFQATT; CDR2 reads SNEGSKA (reference sequence). CDR3 length: 19 residues. The CDR3: CSASSTVGSSSTAPETQYF. CDR3 nucleotide sequence: TGCAGTGCTAGTAGTACGGTCGGCTCTAGCTCTACCGCCCCAGAGACCCAGTACTTC.

The chain combines TRBV3-1 (or the pseudogene TRBV3-2) with TRBJ2-7; 8 positions agree with TRBD2. The CDR3 covers 15 residues. Losses at the gene ends were 1 base for V and 3 bases for J; bases not matched to a gene: 5. The germline gives CDR1 LGHDT, CDR2 YNNKEL (reference sequence). The CDR3, as DNA: TGTGCCAGCAGCCAAGCTACTAGCGGTCTCTACGAGCAGTACTTC. This gives the protein CASSQATSGLYEQYF.

The chain employs TRBV7-9 and TRBJ2-3; possible D gene TRBD2, 5 bases. CDR3 length: 15 residues. Germline CDR1 SEHNR, CDR2 FQNEAQ (reference sequence). V shed 8 bases and J shed 3 bases, with 18 bases lying between them. The CDR3 DNA sequence: TGTGCCAGCTTTAAGAGGTCCCGCGGGACAGATACGCAGTATTTT. This translates into CASFKRSRGTDTQYF.

The chain has TRBV19 and TRBJ1-1; D is possibly TRBD1 (5 bases). Trimming shortened V by 3 bases and J by 4 bases, and 12 bases separated the two germline ends. CDR3 size: 14 residues. Germline assignment: CDR1 LNHDA and CDR2 SQIVND (reference sequence). CDR3 nucleotides: TGTGCCAGTAGTATGGGCAGGGTAAGCACTGAAGCTTTCTTT. Its protein product is CASSMGRVSTEAFF.

The chain links TRBV19 to TRBJ2-1; no firm D call. The CDR3 covers 12 residues. With 1 base removed from V and 6 bases from J, the gap between germline ends came to 4 bases. Germline CDR1 is LNHDA and CDR2 is SQIVND (reference sequence). The CDR3 sequence: CASSIAVNEQFF. In DNA, the CDR3 is TGTGCCAGTAGTATAGCGGTCAATGAGCAGTTCTTC. Full variable domain (rest looked up from reference TRBV19 and TRBJ2-1): DGGITQSPKYLFRKEGQNVTLSCEQNLNHDAMYWYRQDPGQGLRLIYYSQIVNDFQKGDIAEGYSVSREKKESFPLTVTSAQKNPTAFYLCASSIAVNEQFFGPGTRLTVL.

This clone was counted ten times or more. CDR3 protein: CASSETNVRFF. For the CDR3, the DNA is TGTGCCAGCAGCGAGACTAACGTCAGGTTCTTC. The genes are TRBV5-4 and TRBJ2-1, with D possibly being TRBD2 (5 bases). This CDR3 spans 11 amino acids. Germline-derived CDR1 and CDR2 are SGHNT and YYREEE (reference sequence). V lost 4 bases and J lost 15, with 14 bases in between.

This rearrangement joins TRBV24-1 to TRBJ1-4, with D perhaps matching TRBD1 (6 bases). The germline CDR1 and CDR2 sequences are KGHDR and SFDVKD. This CDR3 spans 16 amino acids. Trimming stripped 2 bases from V and 4 bases from J, with 13 bases between. CDR3 sequence reads: CATSDSETGLNEKLFF. The CDR3 DNA sequence: TGTGCCACCAGTGATTCGGAGACAGGCCTTAATGAAAAACTGTTTTTT.

This clone has only a few counts. This chain connects TRBV19 to TRBJ1-3; D ambiguous. Germline V lookup: CDR1 LNHDA, CDR2 SQIVND (reference sequence). V lost 1 base to trimming and J lost 0 bases, with 4 bases between them. The CDR3 loop spans 14 amino acids. The CDR3 nucleotides read TGTGCCAGTAGTATAGTATACTCTGGAAACACCATATATTTT. It translates to CASSIVYSGNTIYF.

The V and J genes are TRBV7-2 and TRBJ1-3; no firm D call. In germline, CDR1 is SGHTA, CDR2 FQGNSA. V was shortened by 1 base and J by 0 bases, with 7 bases between the two germline ends. The CDR3 extends over 15 amino acids. CDR3 bases: TGTGCCAGCAGCTTAGGTACAGCCTCTGGAAACACCATATATTTT. Its protein product is CASSLGTASGNTIYF.

This sequence joins TRBV27 and TRBJ2-7; 7 bases line up with TRBD2. V was clipped by 2 bases and J by 2 bases; unmatched bases: 6. Germline CDR1 and CDR2: MNHEY and SMNVEV (reference sequence). This CDR3 is 15 amino acids long. In DNA, the CDR3 is TGTGCCAGCAGTTTAAGCCAGGGAGGGCCCTACGAGCAGTACTTC. Protein sequence: CASSLSQGGPYEQYF.

The gene calls are TRBV5-4 and TRBJ1-1, with D hard to call. Trimming took off 9 bases at V and 6 bases at J, with 18 bases between the two ends. The CDR3 has 13 residues. In germline, CDR1 is SGHNT, CDR2 YYREEE (reference sequence). CDR3 loop: CATQRALGPEAFF. In DNA form, the CDR3 reads TGTGCCACCCAGCGGGCCTTAGGCCCTGAAGCTTTCTTT. Looking up the rest from reference TRBV5-4 and TRBJ1-1 gives the full variable domain: ETGVTQSPTHLIKTRGQQVTLRCSSQSGHNTVSWYQQALGQGPQFIFQYYREEENGRGNFPPRFSGLQFPNYSSELNVNALELDDSALYLCATQRALGPEAFFGQGTRLTVV.

As DNA, the CDR3 is TGTGCCAGCAGCAAAGCCTCGCAACCGGGACAGGGGGGTCTAACTAATGAAAAACTGTTTTTT. It specifies CASSKASQPGQGGLTNEKLFF. The V gene is TRBV21-1, the J gene TRBJ1-4; the table's TRBD1 call for D was not verified on the DNA. TRBV21-1 is shown as a pseudogene. The CDR3 runs 21 residues.

CDR3 in DNA: TGTGCCAGCAGTATAAGTCGGGTTCCGATGATGAACACTGAAGCTTTCTTT. Translated, it gives CASSISRVPMMNTEAFF. V usage is TRBV28 and J usage is TRBJ1-1; D call uncertain. Germline V lookup: CDR1 MDHEN, CDR2 SYDVKM. This CDR3 has 17 amino acids. V lost 5 bases to trimming and J lost 0 bases, with 19 bases between them.